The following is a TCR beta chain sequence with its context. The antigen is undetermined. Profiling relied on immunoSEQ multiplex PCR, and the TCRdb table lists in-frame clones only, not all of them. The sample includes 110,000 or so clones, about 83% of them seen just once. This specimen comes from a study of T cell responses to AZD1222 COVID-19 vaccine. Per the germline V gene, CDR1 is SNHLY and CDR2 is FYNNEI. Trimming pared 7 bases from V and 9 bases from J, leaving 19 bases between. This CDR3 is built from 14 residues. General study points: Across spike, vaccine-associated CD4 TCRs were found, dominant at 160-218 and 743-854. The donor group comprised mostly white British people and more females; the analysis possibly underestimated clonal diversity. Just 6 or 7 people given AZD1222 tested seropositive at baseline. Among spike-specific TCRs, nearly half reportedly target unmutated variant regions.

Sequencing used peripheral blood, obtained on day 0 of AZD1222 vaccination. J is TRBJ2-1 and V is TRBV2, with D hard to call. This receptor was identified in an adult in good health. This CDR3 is CASMIVFFSGEQFF. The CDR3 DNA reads TGTGCCAGCATGATAGTGTTTTTTTCGGGTGAGCAGTTCTTC.